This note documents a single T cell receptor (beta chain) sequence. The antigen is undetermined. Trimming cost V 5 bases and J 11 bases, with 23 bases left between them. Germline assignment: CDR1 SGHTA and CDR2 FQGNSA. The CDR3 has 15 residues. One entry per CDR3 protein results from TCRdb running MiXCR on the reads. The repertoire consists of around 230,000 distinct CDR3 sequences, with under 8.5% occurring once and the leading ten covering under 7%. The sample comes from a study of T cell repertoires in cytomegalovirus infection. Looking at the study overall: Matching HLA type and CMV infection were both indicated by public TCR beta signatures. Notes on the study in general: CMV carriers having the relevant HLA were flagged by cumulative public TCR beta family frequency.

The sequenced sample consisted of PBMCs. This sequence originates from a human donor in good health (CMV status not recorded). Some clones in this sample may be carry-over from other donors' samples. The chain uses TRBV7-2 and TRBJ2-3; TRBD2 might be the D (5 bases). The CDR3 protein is CASSLWSGKEYQQYF. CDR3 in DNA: TGTGCCAGCAGCCTATGGTCGGGGAAGGAATACCAGCAGTATTTT.